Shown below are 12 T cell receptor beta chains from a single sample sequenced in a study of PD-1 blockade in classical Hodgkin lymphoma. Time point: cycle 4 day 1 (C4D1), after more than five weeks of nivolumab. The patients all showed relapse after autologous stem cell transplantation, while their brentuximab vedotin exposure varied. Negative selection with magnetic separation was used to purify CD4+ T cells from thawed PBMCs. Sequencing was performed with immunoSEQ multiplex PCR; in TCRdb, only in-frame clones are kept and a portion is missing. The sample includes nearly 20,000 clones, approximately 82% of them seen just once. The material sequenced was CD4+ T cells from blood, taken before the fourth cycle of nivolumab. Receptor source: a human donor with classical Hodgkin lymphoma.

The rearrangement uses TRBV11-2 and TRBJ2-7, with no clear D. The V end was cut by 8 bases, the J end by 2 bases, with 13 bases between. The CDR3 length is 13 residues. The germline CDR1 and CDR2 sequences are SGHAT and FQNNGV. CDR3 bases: TGTGCCAGCGGAAGAACTCCTCCCTACGAGCAGTACTTC. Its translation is CASGRTPPYEQYF.

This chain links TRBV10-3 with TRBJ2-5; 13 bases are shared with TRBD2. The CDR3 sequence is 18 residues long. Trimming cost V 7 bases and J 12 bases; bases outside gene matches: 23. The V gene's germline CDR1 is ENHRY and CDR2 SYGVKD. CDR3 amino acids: CAINNRLAGGPSDPYKYF. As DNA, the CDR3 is TGTGCCATCAATAACCGACTAGCGGGAGGCCCCTCGGACCCTTATAAGTACTTC.

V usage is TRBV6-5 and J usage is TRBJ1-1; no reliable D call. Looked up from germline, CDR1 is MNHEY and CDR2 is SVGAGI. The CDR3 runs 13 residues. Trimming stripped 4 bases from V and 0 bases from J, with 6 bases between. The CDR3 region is CASSSDVNTEAFF. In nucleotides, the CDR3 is TGTGCCAGCAGTTCGGACGTGAACACTGAAGCTTTCTTT.

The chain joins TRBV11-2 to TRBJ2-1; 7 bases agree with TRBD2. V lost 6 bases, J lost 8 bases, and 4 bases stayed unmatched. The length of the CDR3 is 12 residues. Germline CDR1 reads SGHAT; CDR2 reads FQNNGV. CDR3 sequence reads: CASRLAGDEQFF. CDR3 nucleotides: TGTGCCAGCAGACTCGCGGGGGATGAGCAGTTCTTC.

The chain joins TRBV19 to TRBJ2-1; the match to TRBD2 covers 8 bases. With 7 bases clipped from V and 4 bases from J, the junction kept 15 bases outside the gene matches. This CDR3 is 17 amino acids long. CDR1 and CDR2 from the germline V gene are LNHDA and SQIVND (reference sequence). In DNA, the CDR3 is TGTGCCAGTACCCCGGGGATAAGGGCGGGAGGTTACAATGAGCAGTTCTTC. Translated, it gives CASTPGIRAGGYNEQFF.

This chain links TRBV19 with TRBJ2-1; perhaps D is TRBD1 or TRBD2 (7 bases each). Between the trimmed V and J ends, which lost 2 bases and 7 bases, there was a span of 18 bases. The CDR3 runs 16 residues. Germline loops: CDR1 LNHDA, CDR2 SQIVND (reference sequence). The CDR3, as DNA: TGTGCCAGTAGTATAAGGGGGCAGCTGGGAGGGAATGAGCAGTTCTTC. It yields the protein CASSIRGQLGGNEQFF.

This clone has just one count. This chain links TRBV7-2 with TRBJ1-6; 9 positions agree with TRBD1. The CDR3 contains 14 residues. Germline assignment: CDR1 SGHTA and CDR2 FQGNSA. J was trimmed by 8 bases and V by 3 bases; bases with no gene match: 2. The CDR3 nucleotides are TGTGCCAGCAGCTTTGGACAGGGGCATTCACCCCTCCACTTT. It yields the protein CASSFGQGHSPLHF.

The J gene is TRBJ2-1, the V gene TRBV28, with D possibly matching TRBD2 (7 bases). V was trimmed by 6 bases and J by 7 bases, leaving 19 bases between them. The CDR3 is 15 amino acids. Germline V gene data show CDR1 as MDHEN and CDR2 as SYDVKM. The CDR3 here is CASRSGGRGGNEQFF. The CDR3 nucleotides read TGTGCCAGCAGGTCCGGGGGGCGCGGTGGAAATGAGCAGTTCTTC.

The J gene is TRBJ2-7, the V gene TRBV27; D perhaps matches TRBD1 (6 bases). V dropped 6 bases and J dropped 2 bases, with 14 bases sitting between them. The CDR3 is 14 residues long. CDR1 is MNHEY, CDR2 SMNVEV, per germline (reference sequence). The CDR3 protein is CASSPGETAYEQYF. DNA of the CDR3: TGTGCCAGCAGCCCAGGGGAGACGGCCTACGAGCAGTACTTC.

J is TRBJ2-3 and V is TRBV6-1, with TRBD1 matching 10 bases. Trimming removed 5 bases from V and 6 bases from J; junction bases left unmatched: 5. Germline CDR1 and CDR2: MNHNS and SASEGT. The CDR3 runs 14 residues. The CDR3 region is CASSWTGGMDTQYF. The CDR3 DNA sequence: TGTGCCAGCAGTTGGACAGGGGGGATGGATACGCAGTATTTT.

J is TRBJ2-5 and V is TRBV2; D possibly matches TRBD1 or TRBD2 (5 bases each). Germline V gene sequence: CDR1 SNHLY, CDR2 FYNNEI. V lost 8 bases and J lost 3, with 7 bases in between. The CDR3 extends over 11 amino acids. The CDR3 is CASGTEETQYF. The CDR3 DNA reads TGTGCCAGCGGGACGGAAGAGACCCAGTACTTC.

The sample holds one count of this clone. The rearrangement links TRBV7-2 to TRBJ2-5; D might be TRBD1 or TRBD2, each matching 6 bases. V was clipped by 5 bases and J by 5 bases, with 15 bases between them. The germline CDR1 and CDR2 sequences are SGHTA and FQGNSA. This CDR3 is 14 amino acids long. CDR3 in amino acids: CASSHLRGGETQYF. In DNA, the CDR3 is TGTGCCAGCAGCCATTTAAGAGGGGGGGAGACCCAGTACTTC.